This TCR beta chain was found in a study of shared clonotypes between healthy human individuals. The V and J ends lost 1 base and 6 bases respectively, with 7 bases between them. The germline gives CDR1 MGHRA, CDR2 YSYEKL. This CDR3 comprises 13 residues. Naive-designated CD8 cells lacked CD45RO, were positively enriched for CCR7, and omitted terminally differentiated effector memory CD45RA+ cells. None of the donors, who were healthy HIV-negative adults, had recently had acute infections or vaccinations. About 30,000 T cell genomes, or 200 ng DNA, went into the sorted-subset replicate PCRs. Repertoires were generated with immunoSEQ multiplex PCR, while TCRdb's copy carries only in-frame clones and drops some. The sample yields more than 600,000 clones, around 92% seen once.

The receptor was isolated from a man under 40 in good health. The V call is TRBV4-1, the J call TRBJ2-1; D remains ambiguous. What was sequenced was naive CD8+ T cells sorted from blood. CDR3 region: CASSQAIVNEQFF. CDR3 DNA: TGCGCCAGCAGCCAAGCCATCGTCAATGAGCAGTTCTTC.